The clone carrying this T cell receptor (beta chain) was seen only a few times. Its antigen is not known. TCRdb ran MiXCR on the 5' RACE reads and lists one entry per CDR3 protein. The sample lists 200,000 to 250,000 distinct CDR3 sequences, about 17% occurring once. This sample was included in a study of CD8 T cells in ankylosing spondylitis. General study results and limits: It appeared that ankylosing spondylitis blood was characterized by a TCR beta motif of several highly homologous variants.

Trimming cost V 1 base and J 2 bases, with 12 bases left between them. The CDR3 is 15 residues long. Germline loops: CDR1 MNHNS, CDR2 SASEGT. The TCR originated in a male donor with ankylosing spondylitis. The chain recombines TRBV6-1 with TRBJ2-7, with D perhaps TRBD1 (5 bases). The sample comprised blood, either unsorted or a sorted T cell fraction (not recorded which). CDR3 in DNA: TGTGCCAGCAGTGAAGTTGTCAGGGCCACCTACGAGCAGTACTTC. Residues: CASSEVVRATYEQYF.